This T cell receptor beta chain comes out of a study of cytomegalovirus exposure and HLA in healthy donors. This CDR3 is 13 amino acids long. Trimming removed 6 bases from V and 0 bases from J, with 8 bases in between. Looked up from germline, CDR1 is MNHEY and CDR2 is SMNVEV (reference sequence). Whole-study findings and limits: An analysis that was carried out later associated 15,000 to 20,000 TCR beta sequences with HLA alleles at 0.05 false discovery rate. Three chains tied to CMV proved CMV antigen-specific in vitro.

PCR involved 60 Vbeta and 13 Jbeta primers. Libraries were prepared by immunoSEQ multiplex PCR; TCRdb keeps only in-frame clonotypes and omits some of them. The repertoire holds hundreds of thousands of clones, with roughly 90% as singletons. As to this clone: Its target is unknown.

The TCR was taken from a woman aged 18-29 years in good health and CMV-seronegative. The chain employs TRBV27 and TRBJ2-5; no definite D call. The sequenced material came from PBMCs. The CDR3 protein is CASSENYQETQYF. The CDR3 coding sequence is TGTGCCAGCAGCGAAAACTACCAAGAGACCCAGTACTTC.